Following are 16 T cell receptor beta chains from one sample sequenced in a study of metastatic and nonmetastatic thyroid tumors. TCRdb re-called clones from the PCR reads using MiXCR. Among 15,000 to 20,000 clones, 25% to 30% were seen once, and the ten largest hold around 25%. Every patient was untreated before thyroid surgery. The specimen was tumor tissue. These TCRs come from a male donor with papillary thyroid cancer or a benign thyroid nodule (not recorded which). Some clones in this sample may be carry-over from other donors' samples.

V and J are TRBV2 and TRBJ2-3; D may be TRBD1 or TRBD2 (6 bases each). Looked up from germline, CDR1 is SNHLY and CDR2 is FYNNEI. The V end lost 8 bases, the J end lost 6 bases, and 18 bases lay between the germline ends. The CDR3 loop spans 14 amino acids. This CDR3 is CASPRQSGGDTQYF. As DNA, the CDR3 is TGTGCCAGCCCCCGACAGTCCGGGGGCGATACGCAGTATTTT.

This clone has at least ten counts. The chain carries TRBV11-1 and TRBJ2-7; TRBD2 aligns across 12 bases. The CDR3 spans 18 residues. Germline loops: CDR1 SGHAT, CDR2 FQDESV (reference sequence). J gave up 0 bases and V 2 bases, and 8 bases lay outside the gene matches. The CDR3 region has the DNA TGTGCCAGCAGCTTAACGCTAGCGGGAGGGTTTAGCTCCTACGAGCAGTACTTC. Its protein product is CASSLTLAGGFSSYEQYF.

With regard to this clone: Compared with germline, one end of the junction differs, possibly owing to a read error. The chain carries TRBV20-1 and TRBJ1-1, with D perhaps matching TRBD1 (6 bases). The CDR3 covers 13 residues. Germline values: CDR1 DFQATT, CDR2 SNEGSKA (reference sequence). CDR3 region: CSAKHRRDTEASF. CDR3 nucleotides: TGCAGTGCTAAGCACAGGAGGGACACTGAAGCTTCCTTT.

This clone has a single count. This chain links TRBV9 with TRBJ2-3; 7 bases align to TRBD2. CDR3 length: 15 residues. Looked up from germline, CDR1 is SGDLS and CDR2 is YYNGEE. CDR3 loop: CSISATGTNTDTQYF. The CDR3 coding sequence is TGTTCCATCAGCGCTACCGGGACTAACACAGATACGCAGTATTTT.

This clone was seen ten or more times. The genes are TRBV12-3 or TRBV12-4 and TRBJ2-5; the D call may be TRBD1 or TRBD2 (5 bases each). The V end lost 3 bases, the J end lost 2 bases, and 13 bases lay between the germline ends. The CDR3 has 15 residues. CDR3 nucleotide sequence: TGTGCCAGCAGTTTCTGGGGGTTGCGGCAAGAGACCCAGTACTTC. Protein sequence: CASSFWGLRQETQYF.

This clone is labeled as medium-sized. The chain employs TRBV5-1 and TRBJ2-7; possible D gene TRBD1, 5 bases. The CDR3 is 14 residues long. Per germline, CDR1 SGHRS and CDR2 YFSETQ. V lost 1 base and J 5 bases, leaving 13 bases between the germline ends. The DNA for the CDR3 is TGCGCCAGCAGCTTGAAAGGCAGGGCCCACGAGCAGTACTTC. Amino acid sequence: CASSLKGRAHEQYF.

The V gene is TRBV7-2, the J gene TRBJ2-7; TRBD1 might be the D (6 bases). CDR3 length: 14 amino acids. The germline gives CDR1 SGHTA, CDR2 FQGNSA. V lost 3 bases and J lost 5, with 14 bases in between. The CDR3: CASSFDRLAHEQYF. CDR3 nucleotide sequence: TGTGCCAGCAGCTTCGACAGGCTGGCCCACGAGCAGTACTTC.

This clone was observed a few times. The rearrangement uses TRBV6-1 and TRBJ2-2; 10 bases fit TRBD1. Germline V CDR1 and CDR2: MNHNS, SASEGT. V dropped 5 bases and J dropped 5; count of bases not matched to a gene: 5. CDR3 size: 15 residues. CDR3 loop: CASSSGQGTTGELFF. The CDR3 coding sequence is TGTGCCAGCAGTTCGGGACAGGGGACGACCGGGGAGCTGTTTTTT.

The J gene is TRBJ2-5, the V gene TRBV5-4, with TRBD1 matching over 10 bases. Germline trimming cut 4 bases from V and 2 bases from J; bases unmatched to any gene: 5. This CDR3 has 15 residues. Per the germline V gene, CDR1 is SGHNT and CDR2 is YYREEE (reference sequence). The CDR3 coding sequence is TGTGCCAGCAGCGAGACAGGGGGCTTTCAAGAGACCCAGTACTTC. Protein: CASSETGGFQETQYF.

J is TRBJ2-3 and V is TRBV4-2; 10 bases line up with TRBD2. This CDR3 is built from 16 residues. Germline assignment: CDR1 LGHNA and CDR2 YNFKEQ. With V trimmed by 4 bases and J by 5 bases, 9 bases remained unmatched. CDR3 in amino acids: CASSPGSGRAKDTQYF. For the CDR3, the DNA is TGTGCCAGCAGCCCTGGAAGCGGGAGGGCCAAAGATACGCAGTATTTT.

The chain uses TRBV20-1 and TRBJ1-1; 10 nucleotides line up with TRBD1. The CDR3 consists of 13 residues. The junction had 1 base not matched to a gene; V was cut back by 4 bases and J by 2 bases. Germline V gene sequence: CDR1 DFQATT, CDR2 SNEGSKA (reference sequence). CDR3 coding DNA: TGCAGTGCTATGACAGGGGGCAACACTGAAGCTTTCTTT. Translated, it gives CSAMTGGNTEAFF.

In the case of this clone: It is likely a read error, because the conserved phenylalanine at the end of the CDR3 is missing. The CDR3 sequence: CASSLEGGLLSRELFP. The CDR3 nucleotides read TGTGCCAGCAGCTTAGAGGGGGGACTCCTCTCCAGGGAGCTGTTTCCC. J is TRBJ2-2 and V is TRBV7-3; either TRBD1 or TRBD2 may fit D (6 bases each). V was trimmed by 2 bases and J by 9 bases, leaving 19 bases between them. This CDR3 has 16 amino acids. Germline CDR1 SGHTA, CDR2 FQGTGA.

The genes are TRBV11-3 and TRBJ2-7; tentatively, D is TRBD1 (5 bases). Germline values: CDR1 SGHNT, CDR2 YENEEA. CDR3 size: 13 residues. The ends were cut back, 0 bases at V and 6 bases at J, with 9 bases in the middle. Here the CDR3 DNA reads TGTGCCAGCAGCTTAGATCTAGGGGCCGAGCAGTACTTC. The encoded protein is CASSLDLGAEQYF.

In its sample, this clone was seen a few times. This chain uses TRBV6-1 with TRBJ2-1; D is tentatively TRBD1 or TRBD2 (6 bases each). The CDR3 totals 14 residues. The V end was cut by 10 bases, the J end by 4 bases, with 17 bases between. Germline CDR1 and CDR2: MNHNS and SASEGT. In DNA form, the CDR3 reads TGTGCCACCTTCGGGGGCGGAGGATACAATGAGCAGTTCTTC. It translates to CATFGGGGYNEQFF.

This chain links TRBV18 with TRBJ2-7, with 7 nucleotides matching TRBD2. In germline, CDR1 is KGHSH, CDR2 LQKENI. J was trimmed by 6 bases and V by 3 bases; bases with no gene match: 14. This CDR3 is 16 amino acids long. The CDR3 loop is CASSPHAGLVSSEQYF. The CDR3 nucleotides are TGTGCCAGCTCACCGCACGCTGGACTAGTGTCTTCCGAGCAGTACTTC.

In regard to this clone: Relative to the germline gene, one junction end is altered; a read error may explain this. V and J are TRBV5-1 and TRBJ1-1; 8 bases line up with TRBD1. CDR3 length: 14 residues. CDR1 SGHRS and CDR2 YFSETQ come from the germline V gene. In DNA, the CDR3 is TGTGCCAGCAGCTCACAGGGGGATGGCAATGAAGCTTTCTTT. It codes for CASSSQGDGNEAFF.